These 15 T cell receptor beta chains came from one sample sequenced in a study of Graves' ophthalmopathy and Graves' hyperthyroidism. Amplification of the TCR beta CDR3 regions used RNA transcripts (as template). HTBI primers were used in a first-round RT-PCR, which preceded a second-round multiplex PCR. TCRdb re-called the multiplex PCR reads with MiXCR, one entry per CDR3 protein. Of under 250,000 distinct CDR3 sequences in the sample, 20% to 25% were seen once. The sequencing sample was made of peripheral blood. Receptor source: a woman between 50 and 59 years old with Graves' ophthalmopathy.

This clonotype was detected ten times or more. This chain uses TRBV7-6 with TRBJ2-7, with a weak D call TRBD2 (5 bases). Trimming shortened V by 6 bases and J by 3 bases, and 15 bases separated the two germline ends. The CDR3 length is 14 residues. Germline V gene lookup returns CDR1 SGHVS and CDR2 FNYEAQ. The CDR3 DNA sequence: TGTGCCAGCAGGATTGATGAGGGCCACTACGAGCAGTACTTC. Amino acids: CASRIDEGHYEQYF.

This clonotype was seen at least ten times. Here the CDR3 reads CASSLTGDTGELFF. CDR3 coding DNA: TGCGCCAGCAGCTTGACAGGGGACACCGGGGAGCTGTTTTTT. V gene TRBV5-1 combines with J gene TRBJ2-2, with 7 positions matching TRBD1. This CDR3 contains 14 residues. CDR1 is SGHRS, CDR2 YFSETQ, per germline. J gave up 3 bases and V 1 base, and 0 bases lay outside the gene matches.

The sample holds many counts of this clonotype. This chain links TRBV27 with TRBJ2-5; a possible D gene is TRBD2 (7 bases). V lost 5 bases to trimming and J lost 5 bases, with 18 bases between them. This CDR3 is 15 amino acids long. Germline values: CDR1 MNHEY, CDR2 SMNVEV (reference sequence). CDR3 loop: CASSPEGGRGETQYF. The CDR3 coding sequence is TGTGCCAGCAGTCCGGAGGGGGGGAGGGGTGAGACCCAGTACTTC.

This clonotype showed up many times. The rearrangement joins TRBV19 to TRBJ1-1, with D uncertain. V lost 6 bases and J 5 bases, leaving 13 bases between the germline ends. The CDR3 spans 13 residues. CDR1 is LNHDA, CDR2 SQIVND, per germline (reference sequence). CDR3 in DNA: TGTGCCAGTAGGATAATGACGGGGACTGAAGCTTTCTTT. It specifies CASRIMTGTEAFF.

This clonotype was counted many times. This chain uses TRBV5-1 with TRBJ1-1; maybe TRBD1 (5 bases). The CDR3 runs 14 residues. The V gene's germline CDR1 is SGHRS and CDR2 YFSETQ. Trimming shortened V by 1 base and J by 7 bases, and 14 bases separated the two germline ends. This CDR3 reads CASSLSGRIDEAFF. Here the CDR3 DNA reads TGCGCCAGCAGCTTGTCAGGGAGGATTGATGAAGCTTTCTTT.

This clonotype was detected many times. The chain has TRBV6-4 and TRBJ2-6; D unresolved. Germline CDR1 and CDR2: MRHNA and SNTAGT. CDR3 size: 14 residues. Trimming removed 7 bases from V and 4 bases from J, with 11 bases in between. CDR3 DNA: TGTGCCAGCAAGTCCGTATCCGGGGCCAACGTCCTGACTTTC. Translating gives CASKSVSGANVLTF.

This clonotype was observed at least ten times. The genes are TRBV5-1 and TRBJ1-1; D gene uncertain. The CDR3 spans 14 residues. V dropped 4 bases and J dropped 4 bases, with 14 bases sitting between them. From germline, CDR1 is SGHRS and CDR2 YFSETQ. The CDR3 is CASSNSLGSTEAFF. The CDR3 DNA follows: TGCGCCAGCAGCAACTCTTTGGGGAGCACTGAAGCTTTCTTT.

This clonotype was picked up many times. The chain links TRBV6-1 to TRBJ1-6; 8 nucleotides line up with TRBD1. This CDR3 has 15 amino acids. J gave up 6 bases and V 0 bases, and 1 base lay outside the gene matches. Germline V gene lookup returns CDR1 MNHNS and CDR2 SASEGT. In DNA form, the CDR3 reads TGTGCCAGCAGTGAAGCCAGGGGGCGTAATTCACCCCTCCACTTT. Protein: CASSEARGRNSPLHF.

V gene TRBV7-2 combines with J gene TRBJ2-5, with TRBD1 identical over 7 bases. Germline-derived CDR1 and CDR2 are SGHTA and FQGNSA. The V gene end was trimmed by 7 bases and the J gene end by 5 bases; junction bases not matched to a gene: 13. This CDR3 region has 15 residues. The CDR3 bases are TGTGCCAGCACCCTAAACAGGGGCGGGTTGGAGACCCAGTACTTC. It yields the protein CASTLNRGGLETQYF.

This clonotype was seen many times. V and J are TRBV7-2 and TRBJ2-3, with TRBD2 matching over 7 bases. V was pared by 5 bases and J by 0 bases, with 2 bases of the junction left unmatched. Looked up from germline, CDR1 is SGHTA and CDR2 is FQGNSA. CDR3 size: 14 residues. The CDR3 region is CASSRGGSTDTQYF. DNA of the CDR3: TGTGCCAGCAGCCGGGGAGGGAGCACAGATACGCAGTATTTT.

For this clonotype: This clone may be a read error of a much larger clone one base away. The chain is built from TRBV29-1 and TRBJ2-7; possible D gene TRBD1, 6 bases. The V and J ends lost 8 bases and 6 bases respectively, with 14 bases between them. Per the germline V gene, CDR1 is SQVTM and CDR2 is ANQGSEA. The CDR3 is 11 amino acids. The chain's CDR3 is CSTVQGVEQYF. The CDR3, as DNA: TGCAGCACGGTACAGGGTGTCGAGCAGTACTTC.

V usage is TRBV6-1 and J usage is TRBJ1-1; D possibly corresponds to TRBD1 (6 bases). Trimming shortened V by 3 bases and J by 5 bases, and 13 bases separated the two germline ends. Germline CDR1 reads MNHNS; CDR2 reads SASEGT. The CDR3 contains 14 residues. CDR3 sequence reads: CASSDQGRGTEAFF. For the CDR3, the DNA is TGTGCCAGCAGTGATCAGGGGAGGGGGACTGAAGCTTTCTTT.

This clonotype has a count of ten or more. The CDR3 region has the DNA TGTGCCAGCAAAGAAAGGACAGGGAGCCTTGAAGCTTTCTTT. Amino acid sequence: CASKERTGSLEAFF. The chain carries TRBV11-3 and TRBJ1-1; 8 positions agree with TRBD1. J gave up 7 bases and V 7 bases, and 11 bases lay outside the gene matches. The CDR3 totals 14 residues. The germline V gene has CDR1 SGHNT and CDR2 YENEEA.

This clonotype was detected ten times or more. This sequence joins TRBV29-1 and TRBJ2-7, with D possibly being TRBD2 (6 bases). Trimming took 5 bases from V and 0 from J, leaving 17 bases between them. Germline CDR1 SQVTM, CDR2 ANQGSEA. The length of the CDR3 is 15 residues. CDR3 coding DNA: TGCAGCGTTTCACCGGGACTTCTGAGCTCCTACGAGCAGTACTTC. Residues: CSVSPGLLSSYEQYF.

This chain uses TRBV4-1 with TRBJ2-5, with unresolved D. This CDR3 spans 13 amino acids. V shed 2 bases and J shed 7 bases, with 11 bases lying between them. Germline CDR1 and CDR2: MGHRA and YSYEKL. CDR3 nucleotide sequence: TGCGCCAGCAGCCAAACCTACACGGGGACCCAGTACTTC. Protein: CASSQTYTGTQYF.